This note documents a single T cell receptor (beta chain) sequence. Germline CDR1 reads SGDLS; CDR2 reads YYNGEE. This CDR3 region has 13 residues. V shed 4 bases, J shed 8 bases, and the junction held 3 bases outside the gene matches. Sequencing used immunoSEQ multiplex PCR; TCRdb keeps in-frame clones, though not all of them. Among some 34,000 clones listed, around 80% were seen once. The data stem from a study of T cells after posttransplantation cyclophosphamide. A marrow graft followed busulfan-fludarabine conditioning, with cyclophosphamide on days +3 and +4. This chain connects TRBV9 to TRBJ2-3, with 11 nucleotides matching TRBD2. The material sequenced was CD4+ T cells sorted from blood, taken 1,900 to 2,000 days after a stem cell transplant with posttransplant cyclophosphamide. The source of this sequence is a female patient aged 35 to 55 who received an allogeneic stem cell transplant from a related donor, was CMV-positive, and had no GVHD. The graft donor may account for some of the T cells. The CDR3 loop is CASSNLAGGTQYF. CDR3 DNA sequence: TGTGCCAGCAGCAACCTAGCGGGGGGTACGCAGTATTTT.